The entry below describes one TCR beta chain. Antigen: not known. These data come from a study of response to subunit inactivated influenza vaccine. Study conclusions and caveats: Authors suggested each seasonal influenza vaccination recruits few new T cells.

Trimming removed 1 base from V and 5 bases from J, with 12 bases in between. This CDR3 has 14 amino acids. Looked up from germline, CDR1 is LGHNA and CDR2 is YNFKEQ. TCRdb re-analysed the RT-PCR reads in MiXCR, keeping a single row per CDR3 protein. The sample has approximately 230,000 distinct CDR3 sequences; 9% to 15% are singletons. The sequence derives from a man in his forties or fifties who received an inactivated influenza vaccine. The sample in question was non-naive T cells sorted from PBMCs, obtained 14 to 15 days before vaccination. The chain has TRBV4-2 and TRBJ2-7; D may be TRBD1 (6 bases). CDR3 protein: CASSQVGAGDEQYF. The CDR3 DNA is TGTGCCAGCAGCCAAGTTGGCGCAGGGGACGAGCAGTACTTC.